The present TCR beta chain was sequenced within a study of T-cell reconstitution after alpha-beta-depleted transplantation in children. CDR3 length: 13 amino acids. Trimming took off 3 bases at V and 4 bases at J, with 10 bases between the two ends. This clonotype was recorded many times. The authors prepared the TCRbeta library with unique molecular identifiers. TCRdb ran MiXCR on the PCR reads and lists one entry per CDR3 protein. Of hundreds of thousands of distinct CDR3 sequences in the sample, around 12% were seen once. The chain employs TRBV12-3 or TRBV12-4 and TRBJ2-7, with unresolved D. The clonotype originates from a human donor who donated a stem cell graft to a child with combined immunodeficiency. Here the sequenced sample was PBMCs from the stem cell graft donor, taken from the stem cell graft. CDR3 region: CASSFGVSYEQYF. The CDR3 DNA is TGTGCCAGCAGTTTTGGGGTCTCTTACGAGCAGTACTTC.